The clone carrying this T cell receptor beta chain was found many times. The sample's time point: before trial treatment. cDNA synthesis used a TRAV/TRBV-specific primer set for both chains. The authors ran 15 to 20 PCR cycles to amplify TCRs with a constant-region primer and V-primer adapter. TCRdb processed the reads anew with MiXCR; each CDR3 protein has one entry. The sample lists about 82,000 distinct CDR3 sequences; 15% to 20% were seen once. The sample originates from a study of low-dose radiotherapy and immunotherapy resistance in tumors. The source was PBMCs, collected before treatment. This clonotype was sampled from a male donor with prostate cancer.

The CDR3 is CASSEIRTGVRTGYTF. CDR3 bases: TGTGCCAGCAGTGAGATAAGGACAGGAGTACGGACTGGCTACACCTTC. The chain is built from TRBV6-4 and TRBJ1-2; 7 positions agree with TRBD1. The CDR3 contains 16 residues. Trimming at V came to 3 bases and at J to 7 bases, leaving 14 bases not matched to a gene. The germline CDR1 and CDR2 sequences are MRHNA and SNTAGT.